The entry below gives a single T cell receptor (beta chain) sequence along with its context. The sample holds a few counts of this clonotype. Its antigen is still unknown. Per-nucleotide qualities are absent, and no much larger clonotype sits a single base away. These data originate in a study of blood T cells in healthy people across ages (dated by TCRdb to about 2015). Study-wide context: In model experiments, template switching captured about one uniquely barcoded TCR beta cDNA molecule for every two T cells. Using deep sequencing normalized with unique cDNA molecular identifiers, the study measured how TCR beta repertoire diversity changes with age. The donors were split into four age groups: young (average around 17 years), middle-aged (39), aged (more than 60) and long-lived (roughly 86). To avoid experimental bias, donors of different ages were spread randomly across the sequencing lanes. The study analyzed two additional independent replicas of 1 million unique cDNA reads from the same blood draw for two donors, one aged 18 to 29 and one aged 80 or older. Summary of the overall study and its limitations: Compared with the aged group, the long-lived group had more naive CD4+ T cells, fewer expanded clones and increased TCR diversity, suggesting age selection. The percentage of naive T cells measured by flow cytometry correlated strongly with observed TCR beta diversity. Total diversity estimates from one million sequenced T cells were considered lower bounds and underestimates. Bulk unsorted PBMC profiling prevented conclusive comparison of naive and antigen-experienced compartments. Observed TCR beta diversity per million T cells fell roughly linearly with age, and a significant reduction was already apparent by age around 40. Donor CMV infection status was unknown, potentially confounding age-related changes in expanded clonotypes.

Measured from the cysteine to the phenylalanine, the CDR3 is 16 residues long. The read is trimmed to its CDR3 DNA, 48 bases read in frame from base 1. Ends trimmed: V by 7 bases, J by 2 bases; bases unmatched to a gene: 10. CDR1 and CDR2 are read off the germline V gene as MDHEN and SYDVKM. The library was built by means of 5' RACE. The reads were generated on an Illumina HiSeq 2500. A second roughly 6 to 12 cycle PCR used a sample-barcoded 5' primer and a J-beta primer mix. A unique molecular identifier was introduced onto each TCR beta cDNA molecule by a template-switch 5' adaptor carrying 12 random nucleotides. At least 2.5 million CDR3-containing paired-end reads were obtained from each sample. First-strand cDNA synthesis was performed from all RNA using the Mint cDNA synthesis kit, with priming by a TRBC-specific oligonucleotide. Following uracil-DNA glycosylase treatment, a first 18-cycle PCR with universal primers M1SS and BC2_uni_R was performed on all cDNA. Per the source publication's procedure: For normalization, 1 million high-quality reads, each with a distinct molecular identifier, were randomly selected from each sample. Reads with shared molecular identifiers were discarded instead of being binned into consensus sequences. MiTCR, set to a Q25 quality threshold and the strictest error-elimination algorithm, was used for CDR3 identification, clonotype clustering and error correction. A nonparametric unseen species model with Euler transformation was used to estimate lower-bound total TCR beta diversity. The public sequencing data were trimmed at Q25 with fastp and processed into clonotypes with MiXCR by TCRdb, which kept only in-frame beta chains. Entries that share a CDR3 protein sequence are merged under the most common genes and DNA. The V and J calls follow TCRdb's processing rather than the paper's. The sample yields roughly 730,000 distinct CDR3 sequences; approximately 60% were counted once. The ten most abundant clones make up roughly 24% of the sample.

The donors were roughly 40 Caucasian individuals from Russia, aged roughly 6 to 100 years, who were systemically healthy. Each donor gave 8 to 10 milliliters of peripheral blood, drawn into EDTA-treated Vacutainer tubes. Ficoll-Paque density-gradient centrifugation was used to isolate PBMCs, with at least 6.5 million obtained per sample. Total RNA, at least 6 micrograms per sample, was extracted from PBMCs with Trizol reagent. For every donor, flow cytometry on a PBMC aliquot measured the percentage of naive CD45RAhigh/CD27high T cells. The specimen sequenced was blood. The chain was built from TRBV28 and TRBJ2-3, with 9 central nucleotides matching TRBD1. The receptor was derived from a man aged 35 to 55 in good health. The nucleotide sequence is given as TGTGCCAGCAATGCCCCTGACAGGGGGATCACAGATACGCAGTATTTT. It is translated as CASNAPDRGITDTQYF.